The T cell receptor (beta chain) described here comes from a study of cytomegalovirus exposure and HLA in healthy donors. Study as a whole: An analysis done earlier identified about 120 million unique TCR beta sequences from around 180 million T cells. Study-wide results and limits: The Asian-associated ancestry cluster reportedly had fewer N-insertions than the approximately 690-donor mean in a later analysis. The authors later linked a missense DCLRE1C variant to TCR beta V- and J-gene trimming.

From germline, CDR1 is MNHEY and CDR2 SMNVEV (reference sequence). Trimming left V 3 bases short and J 6 bases short, with 11 bases between. This CDR3 is built from 13 residues. 60 Vbeta and 13 Jbeta primers were used in PCR. Produced via immunoSEQ multiplex PCR; TCRdb's table is partial and in-frame only. The table includes around 130,000 clones, 60% to 85% detected once. A word on this clone: The target antigen is unknown.

The study sampled nominally healthy donors, though unrecorded immune exposures were likely. The chain has TRBV27 and TRBJ1-2, with unresolved D. Specimen: PBMCs. This TCR was recovered from a man younger than 40 in good health and CMV-seronegative. This chain's CDR3 is CASSLSRLHGYTF. For the CDR3, the DNA is TGTGCCAGCAGTTTGTCCAGGTTGCATGGCTACACCTTC.